This TCR beta chain was retrieved from a study of cytomegalovirus exposure and HLA in healthy donors. Overall study findings and caveats: For most subjects, TCR beta sequences were reported to predict HLA-A and HLA-B alleles with accuracy. Among the most significant clusters, several appeared linked to common viral pathogens in a later analysis. There were some V segments, including TRBV6-2 and TRBV6-3, excluded as indistinguishable.

CDR3 length: 17 residues. Trimming took 7 bases from V and 3 from J, leaving 25 bases between them. Germline V gene lookup returns CDR1 SGHRS and CDR2 YFSETQ. Notes on this clone: The antigen remains unidentified.

The study ran its PCR with 60 Vbeta and 13 Jbeta primers. In the authors' methods: In a later analysis, the count reached about 75 million unique TCR beta chains, with roughly 11 million shared. Here immunoSEQ multiplex PCR was the method, and the copy in TCRdb shows in-frame clones only, minus some. Clone size and V and J calls were adopted from that table, with D and trimming inferred from the DNA. Of 55,000 to 70,000 clones listed, approximately 74% are singletons. The receptor comes from a middle-aged man in good health and CMV-seropositive. J is TRBJ1-1 and V is TRBV5-1, with D maybe TRBD1 (6 bases). The source material was PBMCs. The CDR3 spells CASGPGGWGASDTEAFF. The CDR3 coding sequence is TGCGCCAGCGGACCGGGGGGGTGGGGGGCCTCGGACACTGAAGCTTTCTTT.